The TCR beta chain under discussion was sequenced for a study of CD8 T cells in ankylosing spondylitis. This clonotype was seen at least ten times. There are 17 residues in the CDR3. J was trimmed by 2 bases and V by 4 bases; bases with no gene match: 6. CDR1 and CDR2 from the germline V gene are SGDLS and YYNGEE. TCRdb fed the 5' RACE reads into MiXCR, producing one record per CDR3 protein. The repertoire consists of about 35,000 distinct CDR3 sequences, with 3% occurring once and the leading ten covering 2.5% to 3.5%. Sequenced: blood, either unsorted or a sorted T cell fraction (not recorded which). The sequence was obtained from a male donor with ankylosing spondylitis or in good health (not recorded which). The chain has TRBV9 and TRBJ2-5; 15 bases are shared with TRBD2. The CDR3 DNA is TGTGCCAGCAGCCGCGGACTAGCGGGGGGGATACAAGAGACCCAGTACTTC. Translating gives CASSRGLAGGIQETQYF.